This T cell receptor beta chain was recovered during a study of identical twins. Whole-study results and caveats: With monozygotic twins, out-of-frame TCR alpha sharing exceeded what models estimated.

The V gene's germline CDR1 is DFQATT and CDR2 SNEGSKA (reference sequence). The CDR3 runs to 14 residues. V lost 6 bases and J 0 bases, leaving 12 bases between the germline ends. In this sample, this clonotype turned up many times. Its antigen is unknown. MiXCR, applied by TCRdb to the 5' RACE reads, yields one record per CDR3 protein. The top ten hold more than 4% of the sample, which has 600,000 to 800,000 distinct CDR3 sequences, 20% to 25% seen once. The same specimen was also included in a second study, on T cells expressing NK-cell markers. From that study: Similarly, these clonotypes led the CD3+CD56-NKG2C+ fraction as well in a few donors.

The chain couples TRBV20-1 to TRBJ1-3, with D possibly matching TRBD1 (5 bases). The clonotype originates from a woman aged 18-29 years in good health. Input material: PBMCs. In nucleotides, the CDR3 is TGCAGTGCAGGGACTCAGAGCTCTGGAAACACCATATATTTT. It encodes CSAGTQSSGNTIYF.